Listed here are 5 T cell receptor beta chains from one sample, sequenced in a study of shared clonotypes between healthy human individuals. The repertoire was sequenced with immunoSEQ multiplex PCR; TCRdb's copy has only in-frame clones and lacks some. The data show about 1 million clones, 75% to 85% seen once. The sequenced sample consisted of memory CD4+ T cells from PBMCs. The subset here: CD45RA-negative fraction. Receptor source: a man between 18 and 29 years old in good health. Some clones in this sample may be carry-over from other donors' samples.

This clone was seen a few times. The chain uses TRBV9 and TRBJ2-3; D not resolved. This CDR3 is 15 amino acids long. The V end was cut by 6 bases, the J end by 2 bases, with 16 bases between. Germline CDR1 and CDR2: SGDLS and YYNGEE. The CDR3 spells CASNRAVLDTDTQYF. CDR3 in DNA: TGTGCCAGCAATCGGGCGGTTCTCGACACAGATACGCAGTATTTT.

The chain couples TRBV7-3 to TRBJ2-6; D is uncertain. The germline gives CDR1 SGHTA, CDR2 FQGTGA. V lost 4 bases and J 2 bases, leaving 15 bases between the germline ends. CDR3 size: 17 residues. The CDR3 region has the DNA TGTGCCAGCAGCTCCAGTGGATCAGAGCCTGGGGCCAACGTCCTGACTTTC. The encoded protein is CASSSSGSEPGANVLTF.

The chain employs TRBV7-9 and TRBJ2-7; 9 nucleotides line up with TRBD2. After removal of 1 base from V and 4 bases from J, the junction contained 11 bases not matched to a gene. Germline-derived CDR1 and CDR2 are SEHNR and FQNEAQ (reference sequence). The CDR3 runs 17 residues. The CDR3 DNA reads as TGTGCCAGCAGCTTAGGCTCTAGCGGGACCAGAAGGTACGAGCAGTACTTC. Protein sequence: CASSLGSSGTRRYEQYF.

Regarding this clone: Additional DNA sequences in this sample encode the identical CDR3. J is TRBJ2-1 and V is TRBV5-1; TRBD2 matches 9 bases. CDR1 and CDR2 (germline): SGHRS, YFSETQ. This CDR3 spans 14 amino acids. V trimming: 5 bases; J trimming: 5 bases; junction bases outside the gene matches: 5. CDR3 amino acids: CASRGLAGNNEQFF. DNA of the CDR3: TGCGCCAGCAGGGGTCTAGCGGGAAACAATGAGCAGTTCTTC.

J is TRBJ1-5 and V is TRBV7-8; 8 bases line up with TRBD1. The CDR3 is made up of 14 amino acids. The V gene's germline CDR1 is SGHVS and CDR2 FQNEAQ. Germline trimming cut 5 bases from V and 3 bases from J; bases unmatched to any gene: 3. CDR3 in amino acids: CASSRTGLNQPQHF. The CDR3 region has the DNA TGTGCCAGCAGCAGGACAGGGCTCAATCAGCCCCAGCATTTT.